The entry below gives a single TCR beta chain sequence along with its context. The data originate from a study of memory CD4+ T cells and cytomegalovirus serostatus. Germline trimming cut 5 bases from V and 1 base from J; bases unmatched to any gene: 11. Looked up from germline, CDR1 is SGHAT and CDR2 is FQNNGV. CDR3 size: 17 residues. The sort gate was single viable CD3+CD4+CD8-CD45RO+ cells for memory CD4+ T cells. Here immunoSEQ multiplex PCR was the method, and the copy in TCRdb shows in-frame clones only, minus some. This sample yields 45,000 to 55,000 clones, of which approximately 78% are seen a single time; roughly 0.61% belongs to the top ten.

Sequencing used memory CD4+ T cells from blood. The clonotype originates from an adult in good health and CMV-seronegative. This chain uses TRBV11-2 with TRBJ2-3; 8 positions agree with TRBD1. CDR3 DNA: TGTGCCAGCAGCAGAGAACCTCCGGGACAGGGCACAGATACGCAGTATTTT. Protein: CASSREPPGQGTDTQYF.